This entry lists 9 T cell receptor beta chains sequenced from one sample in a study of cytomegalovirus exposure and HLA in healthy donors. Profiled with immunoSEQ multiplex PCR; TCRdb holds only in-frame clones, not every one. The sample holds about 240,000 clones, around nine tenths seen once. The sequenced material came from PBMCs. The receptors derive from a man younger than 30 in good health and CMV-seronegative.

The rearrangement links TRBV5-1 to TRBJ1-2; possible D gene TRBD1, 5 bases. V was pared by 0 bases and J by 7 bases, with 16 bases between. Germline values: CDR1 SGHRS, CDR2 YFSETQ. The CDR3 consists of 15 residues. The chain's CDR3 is CASSLGRGPLSGYTF. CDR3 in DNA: TGCGCCAGCAGCTTGGGGCGGGGCCCACTCTCTGGCTACACCTTC.

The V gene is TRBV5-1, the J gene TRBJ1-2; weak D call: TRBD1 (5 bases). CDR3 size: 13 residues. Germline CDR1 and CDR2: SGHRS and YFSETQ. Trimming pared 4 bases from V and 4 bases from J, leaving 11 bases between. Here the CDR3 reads CASSPDRIYGYTF. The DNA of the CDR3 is TGCGCCAGCAGCCCCGACAGAATCTATGGCTACACCTTC.

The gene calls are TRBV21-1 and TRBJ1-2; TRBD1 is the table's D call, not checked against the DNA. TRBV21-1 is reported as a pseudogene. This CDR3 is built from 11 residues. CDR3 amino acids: CASSKYRVVPF. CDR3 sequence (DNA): TGTGCCAGCAGCAAGTACAGGGTCGTGCCCTTC.

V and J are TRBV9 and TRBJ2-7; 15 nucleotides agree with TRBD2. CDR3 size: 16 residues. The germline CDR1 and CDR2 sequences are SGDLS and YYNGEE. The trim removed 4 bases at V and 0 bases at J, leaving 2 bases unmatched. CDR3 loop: CASSPGLAGGSYEQYF. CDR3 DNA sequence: TGTGCCAGCAGCCCGGGACTAGCGGGAGGCTCCTACGAGCAGTACTTC. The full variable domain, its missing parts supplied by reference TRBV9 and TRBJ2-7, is DSGVTQTPKHLITATGQRVTLRCSPRSGDLSVYWYQQSLDQGLQFLIQYYNGEERAKGNILERFSAQQFPDLHSELNLSSLELGDSALYFCASSPGLAGGSYEQYFGPGTRLTVT.

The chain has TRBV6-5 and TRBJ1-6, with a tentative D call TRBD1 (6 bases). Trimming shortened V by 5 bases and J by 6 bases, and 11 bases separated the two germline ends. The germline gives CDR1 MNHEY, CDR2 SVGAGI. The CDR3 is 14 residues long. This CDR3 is CASSTRGVNSPLHF. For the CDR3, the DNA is TGTGCCAGCAGTACCAGGGGTGTTAATTCACCCCTCCACTTT.

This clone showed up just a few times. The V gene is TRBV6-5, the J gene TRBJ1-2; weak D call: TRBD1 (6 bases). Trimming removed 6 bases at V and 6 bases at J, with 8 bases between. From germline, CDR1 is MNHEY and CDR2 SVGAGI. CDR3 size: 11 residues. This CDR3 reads CASRTGHGYTF. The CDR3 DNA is TGTGCCAGCAGGACAGGACATGGCTACACCTTC.

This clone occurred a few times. CDR3 nucleotide sequence: TGTGCCAGCAGTTATAGCAATCAGCCCCAGCATTTT. Amino acid sequence: CASSYSNQPQHF. The chain links TRBV7-9 to TRBJ1-5, with D uncertain. The CDR3 is made up of 12 amino acids. In germline, CDR1 is SEHNR, CDR2 FQNEAQ (reference sequence). V lost 6 bases and J 0 bases, leaving 3 bases between the germline ends.

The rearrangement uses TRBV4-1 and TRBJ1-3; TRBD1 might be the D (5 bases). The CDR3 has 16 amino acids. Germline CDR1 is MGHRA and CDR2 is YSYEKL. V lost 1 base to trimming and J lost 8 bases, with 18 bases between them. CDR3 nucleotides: TGCGCCAGCAGCCAAGCGTATTCACAGGCTCAGGACACCATATATTTT. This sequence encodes CASSQAYSQAQDTIYF.

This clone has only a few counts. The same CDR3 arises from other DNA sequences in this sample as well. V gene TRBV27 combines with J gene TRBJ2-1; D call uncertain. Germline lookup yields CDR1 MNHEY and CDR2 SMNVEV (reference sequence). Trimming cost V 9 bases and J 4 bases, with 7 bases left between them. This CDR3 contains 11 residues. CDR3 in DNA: TGTGCCAGTAGAAGTTACAATGAGCAGTTCTTC. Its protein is CASRSYNEQFF.